One and the same sample provided the 16 T cell receptor beta chains below, sequenced in a study of T cell responses to AZD1222 COVID-19 vaccine. Repertoires were generated with immunoSEQ multiplex PCR, while TCRdb's copy carries only in-frame clones and drops some. The repertoire holds around 150,000 clones, with about 90% as singletons. Specimen: peripheral blood, collected 28 days after the second AZD1222 dose. The receptors originated from an adult who received the AZD1222 COVID-19 vaccine.

CDR3 coding DNA: TGTGCCAGCAGCCCTCACGGAGGACTGAACACTGAAGCTTTCTTT. Amino acids: CASSPHGGLNTEAFF. The rearrangement uses TRBV7-6 and TRBJ1-1; the D is unclear. The ends were cut back, 5 bases at V and 0 bases at J, with 13 bases in the middle. CDR1 is SGHVS and CDR2 is FNYEAQ in the germline V gene. The length of the CDR3 is 15 residues. The whole variable domain, remainder taken from reference TRBV7-6 and TRBJ1-1, is GAGVSQSPRYKVTKRGQDVALRCDPISGHVSLYWYRQALGQGPEFLTYFNYEAQQDKSGLPNDRFSAERPEGSISTLTIQRTEQRDSAMYRCASSPHGGLNTEAFFGQGTRLTVV.

The chain joins TRBV6-2 or TRBV6-3 to TRBJ2-7; D unresolved. This CDR3 has 14 residues. CDR1 is MNHEY, CDR2 SVGEGT, per germline. Deletions cut 5 bases from V and 3 bases from J, with 14 bases between. The DNA of the CDR3 is TGTGCCAGCAGTCCCTCCATGGGAATCTACGAGCAGTACTTC. Translated, it gives CASSPSMGIYEQYF.

The chain joins TRBV4-1 to TRBJ2-7, with 7 nucleotides matching TRBD2. V lost 1 base, J lost 3 bases, and 6 bases stayed unmatched. The CDR3 spans 15 residues. CDR1 is MGHRA and CDR2 is YSYEKL in the germline V gene. DNA for the CDR3: TGCGCCAGCAGCCAAGTACCGGGGAGGGACTACGAGCAGTACTTC. Translation: CASSQVPGRDYEQYF.

This chain connects TRBV9 to TRBJ2-3; 7 bases align to TRBD2. J was trimmed by 1 base and V by 0 bases; bases with no gene match: 2. The CDR3 extends over 15 amino acids. Looked up from germline, CDR1 is SGDLS and CDR2 is YYNGEE. CDR3 sequence: CASSVEAGRTDTQYF. As DNA, the CDR3 is TGTGCCAGCAGCGTAGAAGCGGGGCGCACAGATACGCAGTATTTT. Full variable domain (missing parts from reference TRBV9 and TRBJ2-3): DSGVTQTPKHLITATGQRVTLRCSPRSGDLSVYWYQQSLDQGLQFLIQYYNGEERAKGNILERFSAQQFPDLHSELNLSSLELGDSALYFCASSVEAGRTDTQYFGPGTRLTVL.

This sequence joins TRBV30 and TRBJ1-2, with 7 nucleotides matching TRBD1. Per the germline V gene, CDR1 is GTSNPN and CDR2 is SVGIG (reference sequence). V trimming: 0 bases; J trimming: 5 bases; junction bases outside the gene matches: 6. The CDR3 contains 14 residues. The CDR3 sequence: CAWSVQGVGYGYTF. CDR3 nucleotides: TGTGCCTGGAGTGTCCAGGGGGTGGGTTATGGCTACACCTTC.

The CDR3 is CASSLQGAHTEAFF. The DNA for the CDR3 is TGTGCCAGCAGTCTACAGGGGGCGCACACTGAAGCTTTCTTT. The J gene is TRBJ1-1, the V gene TRBV6-6; 9 bases fit TRBD1. The length of the CDR3 is 14 residues. The V gene end was trimmed by 5 bases and the J gene end by 3 bases; junction bases not matched to a gene: 4. In germline, CDR1 is MNHNY, CDR2 SVGAGI (reference sequence).

This sequence joins TRBV4-2 and TRBJ1-6; no clear D gene. CDR3 length: 14 amino acids. V lost 1 base to trimming and J lost 7 bases, with 8 bases between them. Germline V gene lookup returns CDR1 LGHNA and CDR2 YNFKEQ. The CDR3 nucleotides read TGTGCCAGCAGCCAAGGGCAGTTCAATTCACCCCTCCACTTT. It yields the protein CASSQGQFNSPLHF.

This chain uses TRBV7-9 with TRBJ2-7; TRBD1 might be the D (6 bases). The CDR3 length is 14 residues. The V end lost 3 bases, the J end lost 3 bases, and 12 bases lay between the germline ends. Germline V gene lookup returns CDR1 SEHNR and CDR2 FQNEAQ (reference sequence). The CDR3 nucleotides read TGTGCCAGCAGCTTTCAGGGGAGATACTACGAGCAGTACTTC. Translating gives CASSFQGRYYEQYF.

The chain combines TRBV5-1 with TRBJ1-1, with 12 bases matching TRBD1. Unmatched junction bases numbered 4, after V lost 4 bases and J lost 0 bases. CDR3 length: 16 residues. Germline CDR1 reads SGHRS; CDR2 reads YFSETQ. CDR3 amino acids: CASSTRDRGLNTEAFF. The CDR3 nucleotides are TGCGCCAGCAGCACCCGGGACAGGGGGCTGAACACTGAAGCTTTCTTT.

The V call is TRBV7-2, the J call TRBJ1-2, with D maybe TRBD1 (5 bases). In germline, CDR1 is SGHTA, CDR2 FQGNSA. The CDR3 consists of 14 residues. V lost 5 bases and J 8 bases, leaving 18 bases between the germline ends. This CDR3 reads CASSNDSRGRGYTF. The CDR3 region has the DNA TGTGCCAGCAGCAACGACAGTCGGGGTAGGGGCTACACCTTC.

The chain has TRBV19 and TRBJ1-1, with a tentative D call TRBD1 (5 bases). The CDR3 spans 13 residues. Between the trimmed V and J ends, which lost 4 bases and 9 bases, there was a span of 15 bases. Germline V gene data show CDR1 as LNHDA and CDR2 as SQIVND (reference sequence). Here the CDR3 DNA reads TGTGCCAGTAGTAGCCGGGGGGTGAAAAAAGCTTTCTTT. It codes for CASSSRGVKKAFF.

The chain combines TRBV10-2 with TRBJ1-4; D not certain. The germline V and J ends were trimmed by 5 bases and 5 bases, with 9 bases remaining between them. CDR1 WSHSY and CDR2 SAAADI come from the germline V gene. This CDR3 spans 13 amino acids. CDR3 bases: TGCGCCAGCAGTCAGACGGAAAATGAAAAACTGTTTTTT. Translated: CASSQTENEKLFF.

The rearrangement uses TRBV5-1 and TRBJ1-1; D perhaps matches TRBD1 (6 bases). Germline loops: CDR1 SGHRS, CDR2 YFSETQ. The V gene lost 1 base and the J gene lost 3 bases, with 13 bases spanning the gap. The CDR3 consists of 15 residues. CDR3: CASSLRDIRDTEAFF. DNA for the CDR3: TGCGCCAGCAGCTTGAGGGACATTCGGGACACTGAAGCTTTCTTT.

The genes are TRBV27 and TRBJ2-7; D unclear. The germline V and J ends were trimmed by 1 base and 6 bases, with 10 bases remaining between them. Germline V CDR1 and CDR2: MNHEY, SMNVEV (reference sequence). This CDR3 is 13 amino acids long. CDR3 region: CASSLLGSGEQYF. In DNA form, the CDR3 reads TGTGCCAGCAGTTTATTGGGGTCGGGCGAGCAGTACTTC.

The chain couples TRBV18 to TRBJ1-5, with D uncertain. The CDR3 has 14 residues. CDR1 is KGHSH and CDR2 is LQKENI in the germline V gene. V lost 6 bases to trimming and J lost 0 bases, with 9 bases between them. CDR3 coding DNA: TGTGCCAGCTCCAAAAGGGATAGCAATCAGCCCCAGCATTTT. Translation gives CASSKRDSNQPQHF.

This clone was seen a single time. The chain employs TRBV12-3 or TRBV12-4 and TRBJ1-2, with a possible D match to TRBD1 (6 bases). The CDR3 contains 13 residues. The V end was cut by 3 bases, the J end by 5 bases, with 10 bases between. This CDR3 reads CASSFRGGYGYTF. The CDR3 nucleotides are TGTGCCAGCAGTTTCAGGGGTGGGTATGGCTACACCTTC.